This is a list of T cell receptor beta chains from one sample in a study of a mutant IDH1 vaccine in newly diagnosed glioma. These receptors are not linked to any known antigen. The repertoire was sequenced with immunoSEQ multiplex PCR; TCRdb's copy has only in-frame clones and lacks some. The sample has some 34,000 clones, around 90% seen once; the top ten hold 4% to 6%. The input for sequencing was PBMCs, taken from a glioma patient whose treatment included an IDH1 peptide vaccine. These TCRs come from a middle-aged woman with glioma. Each CDR3 is given with its conserved first and last residue. The D gene is left open where the match is weak. For some rows the clone size is stated as once, few or many, or as a class when expanded; others skip it.

d_call clone_size j_call v_call cdr3_aa cdr3_nt
- - TRBJ2-2 TRBV6-5 CASSYGDTGELFF TGTGCCAGCAGTTACGGGGACACCGGGGAGCTGTTTTTT
TRBD2 - TRBJ2-1 TRBV30 CAWSLAGSSYNEQFF TGTGCCTGGAGTTTAGCGGGAAGCTCCTACAATGAGCAGTTCTTC
- - TRBJ1-5 TRBV6-5 CASSSSLNQPQHF TGTGCCAGCAGTTCCAGCCTCAATCAGCCCCAGCATTTT
- - TRBJ2-6 TRBV5-1 CASSVGANVLTF TGCGCCAGCAGCGTTGGGGCCAACGTCCTGACTTTC
- - TRBJ2-7 TRBV2 CASSQEGVHEQYF TGTGCCAGCAGCCAGGAAGGAGTCCACGAGCAGTACTTC
- - TRBJ1-2 TRBV5-1 CASSSGQLQDYGYTF TGCGCCAGCAGCTCAGGACAACTTCAGGACTATGGCTACACCTTC
- once TRBJ2-7 TRBV2 CASSKGLGYEQYF TGTGCCAGCAGTAAGGGCCTCGGCTACGAGCAGTACTTC
- - TRBJ2-5 TRBV7-9 CASSLTGLQETQYF TGTGCCAGCAGCTTAACCGGGCTCCAAGAGACCCAGTACTTC
TRBD2 - TRBJ2-5 TRBV5-5 CASSLGLAGVEETQYF TGTGCCAGCAGCTTGGGACTAGCGGGAGTCGAAGAGACCCAGTACTTC
TRBD2 once TRBJ2-1 TRBV4-1 CASSRGSSGSIYNEQFF TGCGCCAGCAGCCGGGGATCTAGCGGGAGTATTTACAATGAGCAGTTCTTC
- - TRBJ2-7 TRBV15 CATSSSKGGHRGRQYF TGTGCCACCAGCAGTTCTAAAGGGGGACACCGAGGGCGTCAGTACTTC
TRBD1 - TRBJ1-2 TRBV29-1 CSVRSGFGTGGSLGYTF TGCAGCGTTCGTTCGGGTTTCGGGACAGGGGGTTCCTTGGGCTACACCTTC
- - TRBJ1-2 TRBV5-1 CASSSSTGYNYGYTF TGCGCCAGCAGCTCCTCAACAGGGTATAACTATGGCTACACCTTC
- - TRBJ2-6 TRBV7-8 CASSLRSGAGANVLTF TGTGCCAGCAGCTTAAGGTCGGGGGCTGGGGCCAACGTCCTGACTTTC
TRBD1 - TRBJ1-1 TRBV5-5 CASSPGDRAEAFF TGTGCCAGCAGCCCCGGGGACAGGGCCGAAGCTTTCTTT
TRBD2 - TRBJ2-2 TRBV5-4 CASSSGLSNTGELFF TGTGCCAGCAGCTCGGGACTATCGAACACCGGGGAGCTGTTTTTT
TRBD2 - TRBJ2-7 TRBV10-3 CAISESGTSGRAGSYEQYF TGTGCCATCAGTGAGTCTGGGACTAGCGGGAGGGCCGGCTCCTACGAGCAGTACTTC
TRBD2 - TRBJ2-5 TRBV5-4 CASSARGGGPTQYF TGTGCCAGCAGCGCCCGGGGCGGGGGGCCGACCCAGTACTTC
TRBD1 - TRBJ2-7 TRBV6-5 CASSYSGQTYEQYF TGTGCCAGCAGTTACTCGGGACAGACCTACGAGCAGTACTTC
- - TRBJ1-5 TRBV6-1 CASSDVAEGNQPQHF TGTGCCAGCAGTGATGTCGCTGAAGGGAATCAGCCCCAGCATTTT
TRBD1 - TRBJ1-5 TRBV2 CASSGQGGGNQPQHF TGTGCCAGCAGTGGCCAGGGGGGCGGCAATCAGCCCCAGCATTTT
- - TRBJ1-1 TRBV6-5 CASSYQRNTEAFF TGTGCCAGCAGTTACCAACGGAACACTGAAGCTTTCTTT
- - TRBJ1-1 TRBV20-1 CSARRAYEAFF TGCAGTGCTAGACGGGCATATGAAGCTTTCTTT
- - TRBJ1-2 TRBV30 CAWIQEGLEGYTF TGTGCCTGGATACAAGAGGGGCTAGAGGGCTACACCTTC
- - TRBJ1-5 TRBV10-2 CASSGTSHQPQHF TGCGCCAGCAGTGGAACCTCCCATCAGCCCCAGCATTTT
TRBD1 - TRBJ1-3 TRBV5-1 CASSFDRAGRGNTIYF TGCGCCAGCAGCTTCGACAGGGCCGGGCGAGGAAACACCATATATTTT
- once TRBJ2-4 TRBV7-9 CASSKQGRGAKNIQYF TGTGCCAGCAGCAAACAGGGGAGGGGGGCCAAAAACATTCAGTACTTC
TRBD2 - TRBJ2-5 TRBV4-2 CASSHQFAGGRETQYF TGTGCCAGCAGCCACCAATTCGCGGGGGGGCGAGAGACCCAGTACTTC
TRBD1 - TRBJ1-4 TRBV19 CASSTRQGHNEKLFF TGTGCCAGTAGTACTCGACAGGGCCATAATGAAAAACTGTTTTTT
TRBD1 - TRBJ2-7 TRBV2 CASSEQGAGYEQYF TGTGCCAGCAGTGAGCAGGGGGCAGGGTACGAGCAGTACTTC
- - TRBJ2-6 TRBV2 CASSVRGPGANVLTF TGTGCCAGCAGTGTAAGGGGCCCTGGGGCCAACGTCCTGACTTTC
- once TRBJ2-1 TRBV2 CASGQTDLNNEQFF TGTGCCAGCGGGCAAACTGACTTAAACAATGAGCAGTTCTTC
TRBD2 - TRBJ2-7 TRBV14 CASSQEGVGRGRSRNEQYF TGTGCCAGCAGCCAAGAAGGGGTGGGGCGCGGGAGGTCTCGGAACGAGCAGTACTTC
- once TRBJ1-4 TRBV7-9 CASSSEGVVHEKLFF TGTGCCAGCAGCTCCGAGGGCGTGGTTCATGAAAAACTGTTTTTT
TRBD1 - TRBJ1-2 TRBV10-3 CAISQTGSDGYTF TGTGCCATCAGTCAGACAGGGAGTGATGGCTACACCTTC
- - TRBJ2-7 TRBV5-1 CASSLDYEQYF TGCGCCAGCAGCTTGGACTACGAGCAGTACTTC
TRBD2 - TRBJ2-4 TRBV5-1 CASSPGGVAKNIQYF TGCGCCAGCAGCCCCGGGGGGGTGGCCAAAAACATTCAGTACTTC
- - TRBJ2-3 TRBV6-6 CASSYSVNTDTQYF TGTGCCAGCAGTTACAGTGTGAACACAGATACGCAGTATTTT
TRBD1 - TRBJ1-1 TRBV29-1 CSVEPLQRGQMNTEAFF TGCAGCGTTGAGCCCCTTCAGAGGGGGCAAATGAACACTGAAGCTTTCTTT
- - TRBJ1-2 TRBV5-4 CASSPLLRVREGGYTF TGTGCCAGCAGCCCACTACTACGGGTCAGAGAAGGTGGCTACACCTTC
- - TRBJ1-3 TRBV9 CASSVGPPGNTIYF TGTGCCAGCAGCGTAGGGCCCCCTGGAAACACCATATATTTT
- - TRBJ1-2 TRBV28 CASGGSLGYGYTF TGTGCCAGTGGGGGTAGCTTAGGCTATGGCTACACCTTC
TRBD2 once TRBJ2-3 TRBV5-1 CASSLLAGGPDTQYF TGCGCCAGCAGCTTATTAGCGGGAGGGCCGGATACGCAGTATTTT